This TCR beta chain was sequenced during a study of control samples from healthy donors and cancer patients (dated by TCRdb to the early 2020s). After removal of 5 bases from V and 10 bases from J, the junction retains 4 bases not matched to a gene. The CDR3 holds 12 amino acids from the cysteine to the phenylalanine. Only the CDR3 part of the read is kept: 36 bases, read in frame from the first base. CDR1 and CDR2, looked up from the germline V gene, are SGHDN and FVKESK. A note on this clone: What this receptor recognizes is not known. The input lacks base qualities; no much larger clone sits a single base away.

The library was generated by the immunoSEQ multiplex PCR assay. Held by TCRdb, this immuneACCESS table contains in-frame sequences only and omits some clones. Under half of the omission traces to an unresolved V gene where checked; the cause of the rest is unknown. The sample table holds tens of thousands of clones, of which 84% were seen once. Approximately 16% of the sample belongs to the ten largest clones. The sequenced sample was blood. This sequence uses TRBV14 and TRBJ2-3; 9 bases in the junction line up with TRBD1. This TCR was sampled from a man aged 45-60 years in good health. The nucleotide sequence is TGTGCCAGCAGCTTCGACAGGGGGGCGCAGTATTTT. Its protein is CASSFDRGAQYF.